Each of the 24 T cell receptor beta chains below was sequenced from the same sample in a study of T cells after yellow fever vaccination. Using its own MiXCR run on the 5' RACE reads, TCRdb lists one record per CDR3 protein. This table has nearly 300,000 distinct CDR3 sequences, around 9.3% appearing once. Sequencing was performed on CD4+ T cells sorted from PBMCs, taken 5 days after the yellow fever booster vaccination. The receptors originated from a man between 18 and 35 years old who received the YFV17D yellow fever vaccine.

This clonotype was detected only a few times. The rearrangement uses TRBV7-2 and TRBJ1-2; 7 nucleotides agree with TRBD1. The CDR3 contains 17 residues. V gave up 0 bases and J gave up 2 bases; unmatched junction bases: 9. CDR1 and CDR2 from the germline V gene are SGHTA and FQGNSA. The CDR3 region has the DNA TGTGCCAGCAGCTTAGCAACAGGGGACCGCAGAAACTATGGCTACACCTTC. Its protein product is CASSLATGDRRNYGYTF.

This clonotype appeared a few times. The chain has TRBV7-2 and TRBJ1-2; TRBD1 is a possible D gene (6 bases). The CDR3 has 12 amino acids. Germline CDR1 and CDR2: SGHTA and FQGNSA. The ends were cut back, 4 bases at V and 8 bases at J, with 11 bases in the middle. The CDR3 DNA follows: TGTGCCAGCAGCTCACAGGGTTTAGGCTACACCTTC. Translation: CASSSQGLGYTF.

This clonotype was detected only a few times. This rearrangement joins TRBV5-1 to TRBJ2-3, with D possibly TRBD1 on 6 matching bases. The V gene lost 2 bases and the J gene lost 0 bases, with 10 bases spanning the gap. Germline-derived CDR1 and CDR2 are SGHRS and YFSETQ. CDR3 length: 15 residues. The CDR3 reads CASSFGTTSTDTQYF. In DNA form, the CDR3 reads TGCGCCAGCAGCTTCGGGACAACTAGCACAGATACGCAGTATTTT.

The genes are TRBV4-3 and TRBJ2-5; no clear D. Per the germline V gene, CDR1 is LGHNA and CDR2 is YSLEER. The CDR3 is 17 residues long. V was trimmed by 1 base and J by 5 bases, leaving 20 bases between them. CDR3 nucleotide sequence: TGCGCCAGCAGCCAAGGGTGGCCCAGTGAGAGTTATGAGACCCAGTACTTC. Translating gives CASSQGWPSESYETQYF.

The V call is TRBV6-2 or TRBV6-3, the J call TRBJ1-5; 9 bases fit TRBD1. The length of the CDR3 is 17 residues. Germline V CDR1 and CDR2: MNHEY, SVGEGT. With V trimmed by 6 bases and J by 4 bases, 13 bases remained unmatched. Here the CDR3 DNA reads TGTGCCAGCAGCTCTAGACGGACAGGGGCGGATAATCAGCCCCAGCATTTT. This translates into CASSSRRTGADNQPQHF.

This clonotype has at least ten counts. V gene TRBV12-3 or TRBV12-4 combines with J gene TRBJ1-1; 8 positions match TRBD1. J gave up 7 bases and V 7 bases, and 14 bases lay outside the gene matches. There are 15 residues in the CDR3. Here the CDR3 DNA reads TGTGCCAGCACCAGGCCCGGACAGGGTGAAAATGAAGCTTTCTTT. This gives the protein CASTRPGQGENEAFF.

This clonotype was seen more than once but under ten times. V gene TRBV5-1 combines with J gene TRBJ2-5, with D perhaps matching TRBD1 (7 bases). CDR3 length: 15 amino acids. The V and J ends lost 3 bases and 5 bases respectively, with 17 bases between them. Germline assignment: CDR1 SGHRS and CDR2 YFSETQ. The CDR3 here is CASSWPEGALETQYF. Written as DNA, the CDR3 is TGCGCCAGCAGCTGGCCGGAGGGGGCCTTGGAGACCCAGTACTTC.

This clonotype turned up a few times. The gene calls are TRBV3-2 and TRBJ2-5; TRBD2, the table's D call, lacks a check against the DNA. TRBV3-2 is noted as a pseudogene. CDR3 length equals 14 residues. The CDR3 region is CASTKALGQETQYF. The CDR3 DNA reads as TGTGCCAGCACGAAAGCCCTAGGCCAAGAGACCCAGTACTTC.

This clonotype was seen ten or more times. The chain is built from TRBV10-3 and TRBJ2-7, with D possibly matching TRBD1 (6 bases). V dropped 10 bases and J dropped 7 bases, with 26 bases sitting between them. The CDR3 loop spans 15 amino acids. Germline V gene data show CDR1 as ENHRY and CDR2 as SYGVKD. For the CDR3, the DNA is TGTGCCACTAGAGGTTGGCAGGGGCTAGAGGGAGAGCAGTACGTC. Protein product: CATRGWQGLEGEQYV.

The V call is TRBV19, the J call TRBJ1-2; TRBD1 matches at 12 bases. In germline, CDR1 is LNHDA, CDR2 SQIVND (reference sequence). This CDR3 is built from 16 residues. The V segment lost 4 bases and the J segment 8 bases; nucleotides outside the gene matches: 11. The CDR3 DNA is TGTGCCAGTAGTACCTTCCCGGGACAGGGGGCGAAGGGCTACACCTTC. Translation: CASSTFPGQGAKGYTF.

This clonotype was seen only a few times. The chain uses TRBV3-1 and TRBJ1-4; possible D gene TRBD1, 5 bases. Trimming left V 0 bases short and J 8 bases short, with 10 bases between. The CDR3 is 14 amino acids. The germline gives CDR1 LGHDT, CDR2 YNNKEL (reference sequence). This CDR3 is CASSQEGRDEKLFF. As DNA, the CDR3 is TGTGCCAGCAGCCAAGAAGGCAGGGACGAAAAACTGTTTTTT.

This clonotype was counted many times. The chain has TRBV15 and TRBJ2-5; no clear D gene. Germline values: CDR1 LNHNV, CDR2 YYDKDF (reference sequence). The CDR3 loop spans 12 amino acids. CDR3 region: CLPWEFQETQYF. As DNA, the CDR3 is TGTCTTCCCTGGGAATTTCAAGAGACCCAGTACTTC.

In its sample, this clonotype was seen a few times. The chain employs TRBV2 and TRBJ1-1, with 7 bases identical to TRBD1. The CDR3 length is 14 residues. Losses at the gene ends were 4 bases for V and 4 bases for J; bases not matched to a gene: 6. Germline loops: CDR1 SNHLY, CDR2 FYNNEI. In DNA, the CDR3 is TGTGCCAGCAGTGCCCAGGAGGGGGCCACTGAAGCTTTCTTT. Residues: CASSAQEGATEAFF.

In its sample, this clonotype was seen a few times. V usage is TRBV15 and J usage is TRBJ2-2; no reliable D call. Trimming stripped 0 bases from V and 6 bases from J, with 17 bases between. CDR3 size: 17 residues. The germline V gene has CDR1 LNHNV and CDR2 YYDKDF (reference sequence). The CDR3, as DNA: TGTGCCACCAGCAGAGATCCGGCAGCCCAAGGTCCCGGGGAGCTGTTTTTT. It yields the protein CATSRDPAAQGPGELFF.

The V and J genes are TRBV30 and TRBJ2-3; no clear D gene. The CDR3 length is 12 residues. CDR1 is GTSNPN and CDR2 is SVGIG in the germline V gene (reference sequence). Trimming removed 1 base at V and 1 base at J, with 3 bases between. The CDR3 here is CAWSAGTDTQYF. The CDR3 nucleotides are TGTGCCTGGAGTGCAGGCACAGATACGCAGTATTTT.

The rearrangement links TRBV5-4 to TRBJ2-7; 7 bases fit TRBD1. CDR1 and CDR2 from the germline V gene are SGHNT and YYREEE (reference sequence). The junction had 8 bases not matched to a gene; V was cut back by 4 bases and J by 7 bases. This CDR3 region has 13 residues. The CDR3 protein is CASSPGTASEQYF. The CDR3 DNA is TGTGCCAGCAGCCCGGGGACAGCTTCGGAGCAGTACTTC.

The chain joins TRBV12-3 or TRBV12-4 to TRBJ2-3; 9 nucleotides line up with TRBD2. The ends lost 8 bases at V and 2 bases at J; junction bases unmatched: 2. The CDR3 contains 13 residues. CDR3 DNA: TGTGCCAGCGCGGGGGGGCCCACAGATACGCAGTATTTT. It is translated as CASAGGPTDTQYF.

This clonotype was recorded many times. This CDR3 reads CASVSAQNQPQHF. Here the CDR3 DNA reads TGTGCCAGCGTTTCGGCACAAAATCAGCCCCAGCATTTT. The rearrangement joins TRBV28 to TRBJ1-5; D not certain. This CDR3 has 13 residues. The V end was cut by 8 bases, the J end by 4 bases, with 12 bases between. The germline gives CDR1 MDHEN, CDR2 SYDVKM.

In this sample, this clonotype turned up a few times. V and J are TRBV5-1 and TRBJ2-1, with 8 bases fitting TRBD2. The CDR3 has 14 amino acids. Germline lookup yields CDR1 SGHRS and CDR2 YFSETQ. The V segment lost 4 bases and the J segment 4 bases; nucleotides outside the gene matches: 4. This CDR3 reads CASSTGGGYNEQFF. As DNA, the CDR3 is TGCGCCAGCAGCACGGGCGGGGGGTACAATGAGCAGTTCTTC.

J is TRBJ2-1 and V is TRBV3-1; no firm D call. V was clipped by 0 bases and J by 6 bases, with 3 bases between them. The germline CDR1 and CDR2 sequences are LGHDT and YNNKEL (reference sequence). The CDR3 sequence is 12 residues long. This chain's CDR3 is CASSQDRNEQFF. CDR3 nucleotides: TGTGCCAGCAGCCAAGACCGCAATGAGCAGTTCTTC.

This clonotype was found a few times. DNA for the CDR3: TGTGCCAGCCGTCGTTCCCAGAACACCGGGGAGCTGTTTTTT. Amino acid sequence: CASRRSQNTGELFF. This sequence joins TRBV9 and TRBJ2-2; D not resolved. Germline values: CDR1 SGDLS, CDR2 YYNGEE. CDR3 length: 14 residues. The V end was cut by 7 bases, the J end by 1 base, with 11 bases between.

The rearrangement uses TRBV9 and TRBJ1-2; TRBD1 aligns across 10 bases. Germline V lookup: CDR1 SGDLS, CDR2 YYNGEE. This CDR3 comprises 15 residues. V lost 4 bases, J lost 7 bases, and 10 bases stayed unmatched. The CDR3 protein is CASSPQTGTGAGYTF. The CDR3 DNA follows: TGTGCCAGCAGCCCACAGACCGGGACAGGGGCTGGCTACACCTTC. Full variable domain (outside the CDR3, taken from reference TRBV9 and TRBJ1-2): DSGVTQTPKHLITATGQRVTLRCSPRSGDLSVYWYQQSLDQGLQFLIQYYNGEERAKGNILERFSAQQFPDLHSELNLSSLELGDSALYFCASSPQTGTGAGYTFGSGTRLTVV.

This sequence joins TRBV3-1 and TRBJ2-7; TRBD1 matches at 8 bases. Germline lookup yields CDR1 LGHDT and CDR2 YNNKEL (reference sequence). Trimming cost V 3 bases and J 4 bases; bases outside gene matches: 8. The CDR3 is made up of 15 amino acids. CDR3 DNA sequence: TGTGCCAGCAGCCAGGGGCCACAGGGGGGATACGAGCAGTACTTC. Translating gives CASSQGPQGGYEQYF.

In this sample, this clonotype turned up many times. The V gene is TRBV7-8, the J gene TRBJ2-1; 9 bases are a match to TRBD1. Germline V gene sequence: CDR1 SGHVS, CDR2 FQNEAQ. The CDR3 covers 15 residues. Unmatched junction bases numbered 11, after V lost 5 bases and J lost 9 bases. CDR3 nucleotides: TGTGCCAGCAGCGCCATCGGGACAGGGTATAGTGAGCAGTTCTTC. Protein sequence: CASSAIGTGYSEQFF.